A single sample is the source of the 21 T cell receptor beta chains below, sequenced in a study of CD8+ T cells in alopecia areata listed by TCRdb under 2018. To prepare the library, the immunoSEQ multiplex PCR assay was applied. RNA was extracted from all samples and reverse transcribed into cDNA as template for TCR sequencing. TCRdb's version of the immuneACCESS table is confined to in-frame rearrangements and falls short of the full clone set. An unresolved V gene accounts for under half of the shortfall where checked; the remainder is of unknown origin. This sample lists about 140,000 clones; more than 85% were detected once. The ten largest clones add up to about 12% of the sample. Taken with the paper, the label for time point translates to: 4 weeks on oral tofacitinib. The sample's treatment or condition label, decoded: oral pan-JAK inhibitor, 5-10 mg twice daily. The material sequenced was CD8+ T cells sorted from blood, taken at week 4, from a patient treated with tofacitinib. These receptors all stem from a human donor with alopecia areata.

The chain has TRBV29-1 and TRBJ2-1; TRBD1 might be the D (7 bases). Germline CDR1 reads SQVTM; CDR2 reads ANQGSEA. The CDR3 is 13 residues long. Trimming took off 7 bases at V and 5 bases at J, with 15 bases between the two ends. In DNA, the CDR3 is TGCAGCGCCGGGAGACAGGGCAACAATGAGCAGTTCTTC. It is translated as CSAGRQGNNEQFF.

V is TRBV9 and J is TRBJ2-1; D call uncertain. Per germline, CDR1 SGDLS and CDR2 YYNGEE. This CDR3 is 14 amino acids long. Trimming took off 3 bases at V and 7 bases at J, with 14 bases between the two ends. In DNA, the CDR3 is TGTGCCAGCAGCGCGGAACAGTTTAATAATGAGCAGTTCTTC. Its translation is CASSAEQFNNEQFF.

This sequence joins TRBV27 and TRBJ2-1, with TRBD1 matching 8 bases. CDR1 is MNHEY, CDR2 SMNVEV, per germline (reference sequence). The V gene end was trimmed by 7 bases and the J gene end by 8 bases; junction bases not matched to a gene: 7. There are 13 residues in the CDR3. The CDR3 loop is CASTLAGGHEQFF. CDR3 coding DNA: TGTGCCAGCACCCTCGCAGGGGGCCATGAGCAGTTCTTC.

This clone was observed a handful of times. The genes are TRBV7-9 and TRBJ2-3, with 13 bases aligning to TRBD2. The CDR3 runs to 15 residues. V lost 6 bases and J lost 6; bases outside the gene matches: 6. The germline gives CDR1 SEHNR, CDR2 FQNEAQ (reference sequence). The CDR3 region is CASRTGTSGEDTQYF. The CDR3 DNA is TGTGCCAGCAGAACCGGGACTAGCGGGGAGGATACGCAGTATTTT.

The rearrangement uses TRBV2 and TRBJ2-7, with TRBD2 identical over 7 bases. The V segment lost 6 bases and the J segment 2 bases; nucleotides outside the gene matches: 7. The germline V gene encodes CDR1 SNHLY and CDR2 FYNNEI. The CDR3 sequence is 14 residues long. DNA for the CDR3: TGTGCCAGCAGCCCTTCGGGGGGACCCTACGAGCAGTACTTC. Translation gives CASSPSGGPYEQYF. Looking up the rest from reference TRBV2 and TRBJ2-7 gives the full variable domain: EPEVTQTPSHQVTQMGQEVILRCVPISNHLYFYWYRQILGQKVEFLVSFYNNEISEKSEIFDDQFSVERPDGSNFTLKIRSTKLEDSAMYFCASSPSGGPYEQYFGPGTRLTVT.

The rearrangement joins TRBV15 to TRBJ1-1; no reliable D call. Germline CDR1 is LNHNV and CDR2 is YYDKDF (reference sequence). With 0 bases removed from V and 1 base from J, the gap between germline ends came to 6 bases. This CDR3 has 14 amino acids. CDR3 sequence (DNA): TGTGCCACCAGCAGAGAGGAGGCGAACACTGAAGCTTTCTTT. Translation gives CATSREEANTEAFF.

This clone was detected only once. The rearrangement links TRBV23-1 to TRBJ2-7; D may be TRBD1 (6 bases). TRBV23-1 is classed as an ORF, of uncertain function. The germline V and J ends were trimmed by 4 bases and 7 bases, with 8 bases remaining between them. There are 11 residues in the CDR3. The chain's CDR3 is CASSLDREQYF. The CDR3 bases are TGCGCCAGCAGTCTTGACAGGGAGCAGTACTTC.

The V call is TRBV19, the J call TRBJ2-7; weak D call: TRBD1 (6 bases). Between the trimmed V and J ends, which lost 5 bases and 3 bases, there was a span of 11 bases. Germline V gives CDR1 LNHDA, CDR2 SQIVND (reference sequence). The CDR3 length is 13 residues. CDR3: CASSADRFYEQYF. The CDR3 DNA reads as TGTGCCAGTAGTGCGGACAGATTCTACGAGCAGTACTTC.

As concerns this clone: Germline and junction disagree at one end, which may indicate a read error. This chain joins TRBV14 and TRBJ2-1; unclear D gene. Per germline, CDR1 SGHDN and CDR2 FVKESK. The CDR3 is made up of 12 amino acids. The CDR3 DNA follows: TGTGCCAGCAGCAAAGAAGATAATGAGCAGTTCTTC. It yields the protein CASSKEDNEQFF.

The J gene is TRBJ1-5, the V gene TRBV7-8; the D is unclear. The germline V and J ends were trimmed by 5 bases and 1 base, with 9 bases remaining between them. The CDR3 covers 14 residues. In germline, CDR1 is SGHVS, CDR2 FQNEAQ. CDR3 protein: CASSQPDSNQPQHF. DNA for the CDR3: TGTGCCAGCAGCCAACCGGACAGCAATCAGCCCCAGCATTTT. Filled out from reference TRBV7-8 and TRBJ1-5, the complete variable domain reads GAGVSQSPRYKVAKRGQDVALRCDPISGHVSLFWYQQALGQGPEFLTYFQNEAQLDKSGLPSDRFFAERPEGSVSTLKIQRTQQEDSAVYLCASSQPDSNQPQHFGDGTRLSIL.

The chain carries TRBV4-1 and TRBJ2-7, with 7 bases that match TRBD2. The CDR3 runs to 14 residues. Germline assignment: CDR1 MGHRA and CDR2 YSYEKL. J lost 4 bases, V lost 1 base, and 4 bases had no gene match. CDR3 residues: CASSQGKGGYEQYF. CDR3 sequence (DNA): TGCGCCAGCAGCCAAGGCAAGGGAGGGTACGAGCAGTACTTC.

Here the CDR3 reads CASGQGLTGNTIYF. In nucleotides, the CDR3 is TGTGCCAGCGGGCAGGGTCTTACTGGAAACACCATATATTTT. This chain uses TRBV2 with TRBJ1-3; tentatively, D is TRBD1 (5 bases). CDR1 is SNHLY, CDR2 FYNNEI, per germline. This CDR3 comprises 14 residues. V was pared by 8 bases and J by 2 bases, with 13 bases between.

This clone was counted a few times. The rearrangement uses TRBV6-5 and TRBJ2-1, with D unresolved. The V end was cut by 5 bases, the J end by 0 bases, with 11 bases between. The germline V gene has CDR1 MNHEY and CDR2 SVGAGI. The CDR3 spans 15 residues. The CDR3 reads CASSAVGPSYNEQFF. In DNA, the CDR3 is TGTGCCAGCAGTGCCGTCGGCCCCTCCTACAATGAGCAGTTCTTC.

The V gene is TRBV29-1, the J gene TRBJ2-3; D might be TRBD1 (6 bases). This CDR3 is built from 13 residues. Trimming took off 4 bases at V and 2 bases at J, with 10 bases between the two ends. The V gene's germline CDR1 is SQVTM and CDR2 ANQGSEA. The CDR3 coding sequence is TGCAGCGTTGCAGGGGATCCCACAGATACGCAGTATTTT. This gives the protein CSVAGDPTDTQYF.

This clone was counted once. The chain uses TRBV5-6 and TRBJ2-5; the D gene is possibly TRBD2 (5 bases). The germline V gene encodes CDR1 SGHDT and CDR2 YYEEEE. The CDR3 has 14 residues. Between the trimmed V and J ends, which lost 1 base and 3 bases, there was a span of 10 bases. In DNA, the CDR3 is TGTGCCAGCAGCTTGCGGACTCACGAAGAGACCCAGTACTTC. This codes for CASSLRTHEETQYF. The full variable domain, in which reference TRBV5-6 and TRBJ2-5 provide the parts outside the CDR3, is DAGVTQSPTHLIKTRGQQVTLRCSPKSGHDTVSWYQQALGQGPQFIFQYYEEEERQRGNFPDRFSGHQFPNYSSELNVNALLLGDSALYLCASSLRTHEETQYFGPGTRLLVL.

The V call is TRBV4-1, the J call TRBJ1-6; D gene unclear. Germline values: CDR1 MGHRA, CDR2 YSYEKL. The CDR3 has 13 residues. Trimming took 1 base from V and 6 from J, leaving 4 bases between them. CDR3 residues: CASSQVLNSPLHF. The DNA of the CDR3 is TGCGCCAGCAGCCAAGTACTTAATTCACCCCTCCACTTT.

About this clone itself: At one of its ends the junction is not consistent with the germline gene, which may arise from a read error. This sequence joins TRBV7-8 and TRBJ2-3, with 9 bases fitting TRBD2. The CDR3 totals 18 residues. In germline, CDR1 is SGHVS, CDR2 FQNEAQ. The CDR3 reads CASSLYQGTSFSQDTQYF. CDR3 bases: TGTGCCAGCAGCCTCTACCAGGGGACTAGCTTCAGCCAAGATACACAGTATTTT.

This clone was seen more than once but under ten times. The chain is built from TRBV28 and TRBJ1-4; tentatively, D is TRBD1 (6 bases). From germline, CDR1 is MDHEN and CDR2 SYDVKM. The CDR3 consists of 14 residues. Trimming left V 5 bases short and J 6 bases short, with 13 bases between. CDR3 residues: CASSPTGRDEKLFF. CDR3 DNA: TGTGCCAGCAGTCCCACAGGGAGAGATGAAAAACTGTTTTTT.

The chain joins TRBV23-1 to TRBJ1-5, with D maybe TRBD1 (5 bases). TRBV23-1 is placed among ORFs of uncertain function. Trimming removed 0 bases at V and 7 bases at J, with 10 bases between. This CDR3 is built from 14 residues. The CDR3 DNA follows: TGCGCCAGCAGTCAATCGGCGGGGGAGCAGCCCCAGCATTTT. This gives the protein CASSQSAGEQPQHF.

CDR3 region: CASSQVSGAGNTIYF. CDR3 coding DNA: TGCGCCAGCAGCCAAGTTTCGGGGGCTGGAAACACCATATATTTT. The rearrangement links TRBV4-1 to TRBJ1-3; D is possibly TRBD1 (5 bases). V lost 1 base to trimming and J lost 2 bases, with 9 bases between them. The CDR3 totals 15 residues. The germline V gene has CDR1 MGHRA and CDR2 YSYEKL.

The rearrangement links TRBV9 to TRBJ2-7; the match to TRBD1 covers 7 bases. Germline V gene sequence: CDR1 SGDLS, CDR2 YYNGEE. This CDR3 is 14 amino acids long. After removal of 0 bases from V and 4 bases from J, the junction contained 4 bases not matched to a gene. The CDR3, as DNA: TGTGCCAGCAGCGTAGGAGACAGGGCTTACGAGCAGTACTTC. It specifies CASSVGDRAYEQYF.